The T cell receptor beta chain under discussion was sequenced for a study of T cell responses to AZD1222 COVID-19 vaccine. Whole-study findings and limits: Donors, mostly white British, included more females; clonal diversity was possibly underestimated.

V lost 5 bases and J 7 bases, leaving 15 bases between the germline ends. The CDR3 extends over 15 amino acids. Germline CDR1 reads SGHTA; CDR2 reads FQGTGA. For this clone: The antigen remains unidentified.

TCRdb's table, derived via immunoSEQ multiplex PCR, lists solely in-frame clones and lacks some. Among approximately 92,000 clones, 91% were seen once, and the ten largest hold approximately 8.3%. The receptor comes from an adult in good health. The source material was peripheral blood, sampled on day 0 of AZD1222 vaccination. The genes are TRBV7-3 and TRBJ1-6; possible D gene TRBD1, 6 bases. For the CDR3, the DNA is TGTGCCAGCAGCACGGACAGCCCTATCAATTCACCCCTCCACTTT. This sequence encodes CASSTDSPINSPLHF.